This TCR beta chain was observed in a study of naive and memory T cell subsets. An equimolar mix of two oligonucleotides served as the beta constant-region primer for TRBC1 and TRBC2. TCRdb re-derived calls from the UMI-ligation and nested PCR reads in MiXCR, one entry per CDR3 protein. The sample contains around 160,000 distinct CDR3 sequences, approximately 15% of which appear only once. This clonotype was counted between two and nine times. Antigen specificity is unknown. Overall study findings and caveats: Naive and memory subsets had different power law exponents for TCR abundance. Diversity fell and Gini index rose from naive through CM, EM, EMRA. A clonotype means one alpha or beta sequence, not an alpha/beta pair.

CD4 T cells were positively selected, then CD8 T cells from the CD4-negative fraction. Specimen: naive CD4+ T cells from blood. The clonotype was recovered from a human donor in good health.

The CDR3 sequence: CASSQGLAGRYF. The DNA for the CDR3 is TGTGCCAGCAGCCAAGGACTAGCGGGAAGGTATTTT. The V and J genes are TRBV2 and TRBJ2-3; TRBD2 matches at 12 bases. The CDR3 contains 12 residues. Looked up from germline, CDR1 is SNHLY and CDR2 is FYNNEI. The V and J ends lost 6 bases and 14 bases, in that order; junction bases with no gene match: 6.